The subject of this entry is one TCR beta chain. V was pared by 4 bases and J by 2 bases, with 10 bases of the junction left unmatched. Germline CDR1 SGHNT, CDR2 YYREEE (reference sequence). This CDR3 is 16 amino acids long. This entry belongs to a study of OX40 agonist ivuxolimab in advanced cancers. The data were produced by immunoSEQ multiplex PCR, yet TCRdb's version contains in-frame clones alone and is incomplete. The sample lists about 70,000 clones, 78% occurring once. The source was CD4+ or CD8+ T cells sorted from blood, collected in a trial of the OX40 agonist ivuxolimab. This rearrangement joins TRBV5-4 to TRBJ2-3; 7 nucleotides match TRBD1. The receptor comes from an adult with an advanced solid tumor such as melanoma, head and neck, liver or kidney cancer. The chain's CDR3 is CASSAAGGPITDTQYF. The DNA of the CDR3 is TGTGCCAGCAGCGCAGCAGGGGGACCGATCACAGATACGCAGTATTTT. Looking up the rest from reference TRBV5-4 and TRBJ2-3 gives the full variable domain: ETGVTQSPTHLIKTRGQQVTLRCSSQSGHNTVSWYQQALGQGPQFIFQYYREEENGRGNFPPRFSGLQFPNYSSELNVNALELDDSALYLCASSAAGGPITDTQYFGPGTRLTVL.